The rows below give T cell receptor beta chains drawn from one sample of a study of cytomegalovirus exposure and HLA in healthy donors. Assay: immunoSEQ multiplex PCR; the TCRdb copy retains only in-frame clones and omits some. The sample lists about 120,000 clones, over 65% seen once, with approximately 0.9% in the top ten. Sequences were obtained from PBMCs. The receptors shown here come from a woman in her twenties or thirties in good health and CMV-seronegative. CDR3s include the opening cysteine and the closing phenylalanine or tryptophan. D genes are given only for firm matches. The size field is filled for only some rows; it gives once, few, many or a size class.

j_gene,abundance,d_gene,v_gene,CDR3aa,CDR3nt
TRBJ1-2,.,TRBD1,TRBV6-6,CASSTPDRAYGYTF,TGTGCCAGCAGTACCCCGGACAGGGCGTATGGCTACACCTTC
TRBJ2-1,.,TRBD1,TRBV15,CATSRGTGRNNEQFF,TGTGCCACCAGCAGAGGGACAGGGCGGAACAATGAGCAGTTCTTC
TRBJ2-3,.,TRBD2,TRBV5-1,CASSLGRGTLTDTQYF,TGCGCCAGCAGCTTGGGGCGGGGGACCCTCACAGATACGCAGTATTTT
TRBJ1-5,.,.,TRBV27,CASSLSGTYNQPQHF,TGTGCCAGCAGTTTATCTGGGACATACAATCAGCCCCAGCATTTT
TRBJ1-5,.,.,TRBV6-4,CASSDPRQDSNQPQHF,TGTGCCAGCAGTGACCCCCGACAGGATAGCAATCAGCCCCAGCATTTT
TRBJ2-5,.,.,TRBV7-9,CASSFSVDVVTETQYF,TGTGCCAGCAGCTTTTCAGTAGACGTTGTGACTGAGACCCAGTACTTC
TRBJ1-1,.,.,TRBV30,CAWNPQGIGTEAFF,TGTGCCTGGAACCCACAGGGTATCGGCACTGAAGCTTTCTTT
TRBJ2-3,once,.,TRBV29-1,CSVAADTQYF,TGCAGCGTGGCAGCAGATACGCAGTATTTT
TRBJ2-7,.,TRBD1,TRBV5-6,CASSPGGTGGLEQYF,TGTGCCAGCAGCCCTGGTGGGACAGGGGGCCTCGAGCAGTACTTC
TRBJ2-1,.,.,TRBV4-1,CASSRLQEAGVNEQFF,TGCGCCAGCAGCCGTCTCCAAGAGGCAGGGGTCAATGAGCAGTTCTTC
TRBJ2-7,few,.,TRBV6-6,CASTLQTAAYEQYF,TGTGCCAGCACATTACAGACAGCAGCCTACGAGCAGTACTTC
TRBJ1-3,.,.,TRBV7-2,CATRTEGFTGNTIYF,TGTGCCACACGTACGGAGGGGTTTACTGGAAACACCATATATTTT
TRBJ1-5,few,.,TRBV6-6,CASSYSRDQPQHF,TGTGCCAGCAGTTATTCGCGGGATCAGCCCCAGCATTTT
TRBJ2-1,.,.,TRBV28,CASSLSNRDNEQFF,TGTGCCAGCAGTTTATCCAACAGGGACAATGAGCAGTTCTTC
TRBJ1-5,.,TRBD1,TRBV19,CASSLANRAGGPQHF,TGTGCCAGTAGTCTCGCGAACAGGGCAGGGGGACCCCAGCATTTT
TRBJ1-5,once,TRBD1,TRBV2,CASTDSPTGGYQPQHF,TGTGCCAGTACCGATTCTCCGACAGGGGGCTACCAGCCCCAGCATTTT
TRBJ2-5,.,.,TRBV5-1,CASRPVAGLSPETQYF,TGCGCCAGCCGCCCCGTGGCGGGGCTGAGCCCCGAGACCCAGTACTTC
TRBJ2-1,once,TRBD1,TRBV7-9,CASSSGMTGPADEQFF,TGTGCCAGCAGCTCCGGAATGACAGGGCCAGCGGATGAGCAGTTCTTC